This T cell receptor (beta chain) was obtained from a study of cytomegalovirus exposure and HLA in healthy donors. Whole-study results and caveats: Later analysis identified 16,000 or so TCR beta sequences associated with HLA alleles, using a false discovery rate threshold of 0.05. Cytomegalovirus-associated TCR beta chains were listed, numbering some 170.

This CDR3 has 14 amino acids. Germline V gene data show CDR1 as MNHEY and CDR2 as SVGAGI. V shed 3 bases and J 8 bases; nucleotides not matched to a gene: 5. Notes on this clone: Antigen unknown.

The PCR had 60 Vbeta and 13 Jbeta primers. Clones were sequenced by immunoSEQ multiplex PCR, and TCRdb holds only the in-frame ones, with some missing. The sample has tens of thousands of clones, just over 70% seen once. The chain carries TRBV6-5 and TRBJ2-1, with TRBD1 matching over 9 bases. The sequencing input was PBMCs. The TCR sequence derives from a man aged 55 to 70 in good health and CMV-seropositive. In DNA form, the CDR3 reads TGTGCCAGCAGTTATGGGACAGGGTTGGATGAGCAGTTCTTC. It yields the protein CASSYGTGLDEQFF.